This entry concerns a single TCR beta chain. Its specificity is not known. The data were obtained in a study of blood T cells in healthy people across ages. Findings and caveats of the study: Observed TCR beta diversity per million T cells went down as age went up. This fall followed a roughly linear course with age.

Primers used in a second PCR of roughly 6 to 11 cycles were a sample-barcoded 5' primer and a J-beta primer mix. Unique molecular identifiers of 12 random nucleotides labeled each cDNA. At least 3 million CDR3-containing paired-end reads were obtained per sample. TCRdb fed the 5' RACE reads into MiXCR, producing one record per CDR3 protein. The sample carries approximately 790,000 distinct CDR3 sequences, 55% to 65% recorded once. The CDR3 has 13 residues. The junction had 5 bases not matched to a gene; V was cut back by 6 bases and J by 6 bases. Sample: blood. This rearrangement joins TRBV12-3 or TRBV12-4 to TRBJ2-7; 10 bases are a match to TRBD1. The TCR originated in a man under 40 in good health. In DNA form, the CDR3 reads TGTGCCAGCAGGGACAGGGGGTTTTCCGAGCAGTACTTC. Translation: CASRDRGFSEQYF.